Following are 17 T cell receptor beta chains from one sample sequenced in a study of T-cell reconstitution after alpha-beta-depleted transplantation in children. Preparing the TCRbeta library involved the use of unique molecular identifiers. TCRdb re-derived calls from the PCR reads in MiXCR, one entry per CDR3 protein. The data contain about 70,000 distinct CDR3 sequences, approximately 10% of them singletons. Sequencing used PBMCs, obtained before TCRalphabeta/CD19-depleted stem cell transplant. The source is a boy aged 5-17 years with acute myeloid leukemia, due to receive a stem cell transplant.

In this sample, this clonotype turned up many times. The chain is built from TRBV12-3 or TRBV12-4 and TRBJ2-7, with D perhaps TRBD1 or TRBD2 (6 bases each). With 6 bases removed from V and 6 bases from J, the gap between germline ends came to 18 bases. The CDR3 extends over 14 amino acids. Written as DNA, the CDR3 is TGTGCCAGCAGCACCCTAGGGGGGTCTGGCGAGCAGTACGTC. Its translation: CASSTLGGSGEQYV.

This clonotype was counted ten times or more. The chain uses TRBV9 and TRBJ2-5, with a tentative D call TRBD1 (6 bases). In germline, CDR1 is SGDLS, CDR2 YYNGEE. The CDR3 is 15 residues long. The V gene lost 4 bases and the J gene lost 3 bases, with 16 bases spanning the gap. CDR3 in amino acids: CASSYSPQGKETQYF. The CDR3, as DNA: TGTGCCAGCAGCTACAGTCCTCAGGGGAAAGAGACCCAGTACTTC.

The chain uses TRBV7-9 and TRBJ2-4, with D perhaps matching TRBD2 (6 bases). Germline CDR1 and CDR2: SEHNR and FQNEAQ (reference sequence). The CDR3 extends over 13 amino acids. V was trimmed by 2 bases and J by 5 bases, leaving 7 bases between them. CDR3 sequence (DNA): TGTGCCAGCAGCTTAAGGAGGGAAAACATTCAGTACTTC. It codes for CASSLRRENIQYF.

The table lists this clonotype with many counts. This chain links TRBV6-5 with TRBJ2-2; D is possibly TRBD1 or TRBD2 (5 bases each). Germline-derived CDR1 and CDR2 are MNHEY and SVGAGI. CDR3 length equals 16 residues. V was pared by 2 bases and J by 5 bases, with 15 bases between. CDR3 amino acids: CASSYGRARGTGELFF. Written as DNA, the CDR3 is TGTGCCAGCAGTTACGGGCGGGCGAGGGGAACCGGGGAGCTGTTTTTT.

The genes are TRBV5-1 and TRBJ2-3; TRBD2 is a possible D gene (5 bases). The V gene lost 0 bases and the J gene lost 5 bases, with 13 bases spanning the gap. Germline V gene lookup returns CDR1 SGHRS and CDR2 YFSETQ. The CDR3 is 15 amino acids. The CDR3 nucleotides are TGCGCCAGCAGCTTGGGAGGGTTATCCATAGATACGCAGTATTTT. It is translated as CASSLGGLSIDTQYF. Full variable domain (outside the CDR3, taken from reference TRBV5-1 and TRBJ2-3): KAGVTQTPRYLIKTRGQQVTLSCSPISGHRSVSWYQQTPGQGLQFLFEYFSETQRNKGNFPGRFSGRQFSNSRSEMNVSTLELGDSALYLCASSLGGLSIDTQYFGPGTRLTVL.

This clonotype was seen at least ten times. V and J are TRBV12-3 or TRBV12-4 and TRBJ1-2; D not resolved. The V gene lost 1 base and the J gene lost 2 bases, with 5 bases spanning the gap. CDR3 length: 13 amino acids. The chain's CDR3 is CASSLGGNYGYTF. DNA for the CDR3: TGTGCCAGCAGTTTAGGGGGAAACTATGGCTACACCTTC.

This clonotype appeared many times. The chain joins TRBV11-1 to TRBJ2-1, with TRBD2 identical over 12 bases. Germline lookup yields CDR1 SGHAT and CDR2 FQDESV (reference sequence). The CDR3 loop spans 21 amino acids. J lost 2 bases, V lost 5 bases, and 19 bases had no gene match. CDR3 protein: CASSPIPTTSGRTLTYNEQFF. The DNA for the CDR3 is TGTGCCAGCAGCCCCATACCGACGACTAGCGGGAGAACACTGACCTACAATGAGCAGTTCTTC.

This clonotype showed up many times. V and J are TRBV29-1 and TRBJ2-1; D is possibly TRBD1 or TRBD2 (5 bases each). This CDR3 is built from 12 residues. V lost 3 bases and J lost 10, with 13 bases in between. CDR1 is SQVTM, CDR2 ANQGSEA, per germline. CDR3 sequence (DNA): TGCAGCGTTGAGGCCAGGGACGTGGAGCAGTTCTTC. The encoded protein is CSVEARDVEQFF.

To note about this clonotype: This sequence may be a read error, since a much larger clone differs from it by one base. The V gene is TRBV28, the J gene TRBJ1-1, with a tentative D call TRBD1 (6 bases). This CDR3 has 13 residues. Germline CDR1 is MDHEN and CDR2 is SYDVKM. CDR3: CASRGNRVTEAYF. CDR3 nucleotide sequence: TGTGCCAGCAGGGGAAACAGGGTGACTGAAGCTTACTTT.

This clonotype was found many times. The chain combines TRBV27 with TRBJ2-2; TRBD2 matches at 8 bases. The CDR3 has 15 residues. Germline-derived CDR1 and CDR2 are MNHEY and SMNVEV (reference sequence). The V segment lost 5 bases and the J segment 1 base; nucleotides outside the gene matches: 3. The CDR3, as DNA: TGTGCCAGCAGTCTGGGACTAGTGAACACCGGGGAGCTGTTTTTT. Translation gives CASSLGLVNTGELFF.

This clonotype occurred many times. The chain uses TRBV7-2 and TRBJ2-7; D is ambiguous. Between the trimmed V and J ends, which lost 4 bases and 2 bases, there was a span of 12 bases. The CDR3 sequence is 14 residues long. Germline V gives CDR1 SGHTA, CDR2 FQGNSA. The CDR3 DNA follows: TGTGCCAGCAGCTCCCAATCCGGCGCCTACGAGCAGTACTTC. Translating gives CASSSQSGAYEQYF. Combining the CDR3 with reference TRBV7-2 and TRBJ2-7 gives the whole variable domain GAGVSQSPSNKVTEKGKDVELRCDPISGHTALYWYRQSLGQGLEFLIYFQGNSAPDKSGLPSDRFSAERTGGSVSTLTIQRTQQEDSAVYLCASSSQSGAYEQYFGPGTRLTVT.

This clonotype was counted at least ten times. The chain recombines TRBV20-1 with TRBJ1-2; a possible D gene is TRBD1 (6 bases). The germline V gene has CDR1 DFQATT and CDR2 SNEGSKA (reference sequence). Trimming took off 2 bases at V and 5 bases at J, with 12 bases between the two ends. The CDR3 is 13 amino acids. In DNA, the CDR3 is TGCAGTGCTAGAAAACAGGGTATTTATGGCTACACCTTC. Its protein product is CSARKQGIYGYTF.

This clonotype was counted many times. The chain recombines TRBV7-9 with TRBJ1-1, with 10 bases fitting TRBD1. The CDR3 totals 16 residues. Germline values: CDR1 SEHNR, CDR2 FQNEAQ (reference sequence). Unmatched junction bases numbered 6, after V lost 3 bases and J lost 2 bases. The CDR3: CASSFMRDRGNTEAFF. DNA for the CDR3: TGTGCCAGCAGCTTTATGCGGGACAGGGGAAACACTGAAGCTTTCTTT.

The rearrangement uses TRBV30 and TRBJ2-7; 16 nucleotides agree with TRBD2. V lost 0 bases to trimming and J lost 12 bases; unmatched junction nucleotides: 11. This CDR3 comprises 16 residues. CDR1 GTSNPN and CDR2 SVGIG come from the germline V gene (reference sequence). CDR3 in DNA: TGTGCCTGGAGTGTACCTGGGACTAGCGGGAGGGCCGTCTTGTACTTC. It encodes CAWSVPGTSGRAVLYF. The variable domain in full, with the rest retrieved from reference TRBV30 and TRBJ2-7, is SQTIHQWPATLVQPVGSPLSLECTVEGTSNPNLYWYRQAAGRGLQLLFYSVGIGQISSEVPQNLSASRPQDRQFILSSKKLLLSDSGFYLCAWSVPGTSGRAVLYFGPGTRLTVT.

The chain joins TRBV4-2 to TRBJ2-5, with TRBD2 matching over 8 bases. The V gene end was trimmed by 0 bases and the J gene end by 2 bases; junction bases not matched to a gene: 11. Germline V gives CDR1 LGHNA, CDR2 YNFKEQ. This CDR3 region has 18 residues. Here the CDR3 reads CASSQDTSGQNHQETQYF. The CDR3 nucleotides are TGTGCCAGCAGCCAAGATACTAGCGGCCAAAACCATCAAGAGACCCAGTACTTC.

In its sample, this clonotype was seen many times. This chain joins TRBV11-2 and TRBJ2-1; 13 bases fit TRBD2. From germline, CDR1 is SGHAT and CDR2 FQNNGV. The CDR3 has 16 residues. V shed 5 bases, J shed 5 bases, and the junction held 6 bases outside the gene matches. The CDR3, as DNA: TGTGCCAGCAGCCCAGGGACTAGCGGGATACACAATGAGCAGTTCTTC. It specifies CASSPGTSGIHNEQFF. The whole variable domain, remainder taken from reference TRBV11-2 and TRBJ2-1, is EAGVAQSPRYKIIEKRQSVAFWCNPISGHATLYWYQQILGQGPKLLIQFQNNGVVDDSQLPKDRFSAERLKGVDSTLKIQPAKLEDSAVYLCASSPGTSGIHNEQFFGPGTRLTVL.

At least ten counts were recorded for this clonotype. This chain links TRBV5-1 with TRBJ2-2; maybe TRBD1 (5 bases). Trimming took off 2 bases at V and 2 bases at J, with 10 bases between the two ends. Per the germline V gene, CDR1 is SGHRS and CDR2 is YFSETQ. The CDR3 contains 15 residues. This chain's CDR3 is CASSFLQGNTGELFF. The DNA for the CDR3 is TGCGCCAGCAGCTTTCTGCAGGGAAACACCGGGGAGCTGTTTTTT.